This T cell receptor (beta chain) emerged from a study of technical replicates of blood from a handful of donors. Generated by immunoSEQ multiplex PCR, the TCRdb table keeps only in-frame clones and is missing some. The sample contains tens of thousands of clones, approximately 92% of which appear only once. CDR1 MGHDK and CDR2 SYGVNS come from the germline V gene. CDR3 size: 13 residues. V lost 2 bases and J lost 3, with 7 bases in between. The clonotype comes from a human donor in good health. Some clones in this sample may be carry-over from other donors' samples. The source material was T cells isolated from PBMCs. The chain carries TRBV25-1 and TRBJ1-1; a weak D match, TRBD1 (5 bases). The CDR3 DNA reads as TGTGCCAGCAGTGAAGGGGCCTACACTGAAGCTTTCTTT. The encoded protein is CASSEGAYTEAFF.